Below are 28 T cell receptor beta chains sequenced from a single sample in a study of monozygotic twins with inflammatory bowel disease. TCRdb reworked the 5' RACE reads into one entry per CDR3 protein, no DNA. Listed are approximately 100,000 distinct CDR3 sequences; under 2.5% falls within the top ten. Sequencing was done on a sample of blood. These receptors were taken from a human donor with ulcerative colitis or Crohn's disease, or a healthy co-twin of an affected twin (not recorded which).

The V gene is TRBV29-1, the J gene TRBJ2-2; TCRdb calls TRBD2, which cannot be checked without DNA. There are 15 residues in the CDR3. Germline loops: CDR1 SQVTM, CDR2 ANQGSEA. The CDR3 spells CSVAFSGRLTGELFF.

This chain links TRBV29-1 with TRBJ2-7; TCRdb's D gene call, TRBD1, goes unchecked for lack of DNA. The CDR3 runs to 12 residues. The germline V gene encodes CDR1 SQVTM and CDR2 ANQGSEA. The chain's CDR3 is CSVGDNPYEQYF.

CDR3 sequence reads: CASSLGGGGDLAKNIQYF. The J gene is TRBJ2-4, the V gene TRBV28; absent DNA, TCRdb's TRBD1 call cannot be checked. Germline values: CDR1 MDHEN, CDR2 SYDVKM. The length of the CDR3 is 18 residues.

The chain's CDR3 is CASSQKGVPGQGLWETQYF. The chain joins TRBV4-3 to TRBJ2-5; TCRdb selects TRBD1, and the lack of DNA leaves this call unchecked. The CDR3 length is 19 residues. Germline CDR1 reads LGHNA; CDR2 reads YSLEER.

The chain combines TRBV7-9 with TRBJ2-1. The CDR3 spans 15 residues. Germline assignment: CDR1 SEHNR and CDR2 FQNEAQ (reference sequence). CDR3 amino acids: CASSSGFSSYNEQFF.

The V gene is TRBV12-3 or TRBV12-4, the J gene TRBJ2-7; without DNA, the TCRdb call of TRBD2 cannot be checked. CDR3 size: 14 residues. This chain's CDR3 is CASSLREDAGEQYF.

V and J are TRBV20-1 and TRBJ2-3; TCRdb's assignment of TRBD2 cannot be checked, as there is no DNA. This CDR3 is built from 13 residues. CDR1 and CDR2 (germline): DFQATT, SNEGSKA (reference sequence). The CDR3 sequence is CSATGSGMNTQYF.

The J gene is TRBJ2-1, the V gene TRBV5-1. The germline CDR1 and CDR2 sequences are SGHRS and YFSETQ. The CDR3 length is 13 residues. CDR3 amino acids: CASSFGSGNEQFF. Filled out from reference TRBV5-1 and TRBJ2-1, the complete variable domain reads KAGVTQTPRYLIKTRGQQVTLSCSPISGHRSVSWYQQTPGQGLQFLFEYFSETQRNKGNFPGRFSGRQFSNSRSEMNVSTLELGDSALYLCASSFGSGNEQFFGPGTRLTVL.

This rearrangement joins TRBV7-2 to TRBJ2-7; TCRdb gives TRBD1 as the D gene, but with no DNA this cannot be confirmed. The germline gives CDR1 SGHTA, CDR2 FQGNSA. The CDR3 length is 15 residues. CDR3 in amino acids: CASSFSYSPEYEQYF.

The chain is built from TRBV5-1 and TRBJ2-1; as DNA is missing, the TRBD1 call by TCRdb cannot be tested. The CDR3 sequence is 13 residues long. Germline lookup yields CDR1 SGHRS and CDR2 YFSETQ. The CDR3 is CASSRGWVNEQFF.

V is TRBV20-1 and J is TRBJ1-3; TCRdb names TRBD1, which stays unverified in the absence of DNA. This CDR3 contains 14 residues. CDR1 and CDR2 from the germline V gene are DFQATT and SNEGSKA (reference sequence). Here the CDR3 reads CSAAKGGAGNTIYF.

This chain joins TRBV10-3 and TRBJ2-3; with no DNA, the TCRdb D assignment of TRBD2 cannot be verified. The CDR3 spans 15 residues. Germline lookup yields CDR1 ENHRY and CDR2 SYGVKD. This CDR3 reads CAITTVGGAADTQYF.

The chain is built from TRBV6-1 and TRBJ1-5; the TCRdb D gene call, TRBD1, has no DNA to confirm it. The CDR3 length is 17 residues. Germline V gives CDR1 MNHNS, CDR2 SASEGT. The CDR3 loop reads CASSPTDRGWSNQPQHF.

This chain uses TRBV5-6 with TRBJ2-4; TCRdb proposes TRBD1, but this gene call is untestable without DNA. The CDR3 runs 12 residues. Germline-derived CDR1 and CDR2 are SGHDT and YYEEEE. The CDR3 loop reads CASSRDRVLEYF.

The chain is built from TRBV24-1 and TRBJ2-1; lacking DNA, the TRBD1 call made by TCRdb goes unchecked. The CDR3 is 16 amino acids. In germline, CDR1 is KGHDR, CDR2 SFDVKD. CDR3 region: CATSDLGGSSYNEQFF.

The chain has TRBV6-5 and TRBJ1-6; TCRdb gives TRBD1 as the D gene, but with no DNA this cannot be confirmed. The germline gives CDR1 MNHEY, CDR2 SVGAGI. This CDR3 has 17 amino acids. The CDR3 loop reads CASSYSHDRGGDSPLHF.

V usage is TRBV19 and J usage is TRBJ2-1. The germline V gene has CDR1 LNHDA and CDR2 SQIVND (reference sequence). The CDR3 has 14 residues. CDR3 sequence reads: CASRNGTTYNEQFF.

This sequence joins TRBV21-1 and TRBJ1-6; the D call from TCRdb, TRBD1, cannot be confirmed without DNA. TRBV21-1 is termed a pseudogene. The CDR3 runs to 15 residues. CDR3 residues: CASSTATRGKGPLHF.

The chain uses TRBV11-2 and TRBJ2-2; TCRdb reports TRBD1, a call that lacks DNA to check it against. The CDR3 length is 16 residues. Per germline, CDR1 SGHAT and CDR2 FQNNGV. The CDR3 sequence is CASSFRGGGAAGELFF.

The chain employs TRBV7-9 and TRBJ2-7. This CDR3 has 16 residues. The V gene's germline CDR1 is SEHNR and CDR2 FQNEAQ (reference sequence). This chain's CDR3 is CASSLAWGEFEFEQYF.

V usage is TRBV11-2 and J usage is TRBJ2-1; TCRdb's D call of TRBD1 is untestable without DNA. Germline V gene lookup returns CDR1 SGHAT and CDR2 FQNNGV. This CDR3 region has 15 residues. The CDR3 region is CASSSFRGGQNEQFF.

V usage is TRBV5-1 and J usage is TRBJ2-3; TCRdb gives TRBD2 as the D gene, but with no DNA this cannot be confirmed. The CDR3 consists of 16 residues. Per germline, CDR1 SGHRS and CDR2 YFSETQ. The CDR3 loop reads CASSPGTSGITDTQYF.

This chain joins TRBV7-3 and TRBJ2-4; TCRdb's D call of TRBD1 is untestable without DNA. The CDR3 extends over 11 amino acids. Germline lookup yields CDR1 SGHTA and CDR2 FQGTGA. CDR3 loop: CASSLVPVEYF.

The V call is TRBV2, the J call TRBJ1-5. CDR1 and CDR2 (germline): SNHLY, FYNNEI. This CDR3 contains 13 residues. The CDR3 reads CASSETMGQPQHF. Full variable domain (outside the CDR3, taken from reference TRBV2 and TRBJ1-5): EPEVTQTPSHQVTQMGQEVILRCVPISNHLYFYWYRQILGQKVEFLVSFYNNEISEKSEIFDDQFSVERPDGSNFTLKIRSTKLEDSAMYFCASSETMGQPQHFGDGTRLSIL.

The genes are TRBV10-2 and TRBJ2-5; as DNA is missing, the TRBD1 call by TCRdb cannot be tested. Germline V gene lookup returns CDR1 WSHSY and CDR2 SAAADI. The CDR3 loop spans 17 amino acids. This CDR3 is CASSERRVLRGEETQYF.

The chain is built from TRBV12-3 or TRBV12-4 and TRBJ1-5; without DNA, the TCRdb call of TRBD1 cannot be checked. The CDR3 is 16 amino acids. CDR3 sequence reads: CASSSEGTAEFGPQHF.

The chain links TRBV7-2 to TRBJ1-2; no DNA is available, so the TRBD1 call from TCRdb remains unchecked. CDR1 and CDR2 (germline): SGHTA, FQGNSA. The CDR3 consists of 13 residues. CDR3 amino acids: CASSRQGNNGYTF.

CDR3 residues: CASSSTGMNTEAFF. J is TRBJ1-1 and V is TRBV6-6; without DNA, the TCRdb call of TRBD1 cannot be checked. The CDR3 runs to 14 residues. CDR1 is MNHNY, CDR2 SVGAGI, per germline (reference sequence).